The next 15 T cell receptor beta chains were all read from a single sample in a study of T cell changes during pregnancy in multiple sclerosis. Here immunoSEQ multiplex PCR was the method, and the copy in TCRdb shows in-frame clones only, minus some. Here the sample spans tens of thousands of clones, approximately 92% being singletons. The sequenced sample was CD8+ T cells from peripheral blood mononuclear cells, obtained after pregnancy. These receptor sequences come from a female donor with multiple sclerosis, enrolled in a pregnancy study.

The V call is TRBV15, the J call TRBJ1-5, with 7 bases that match TRBD1. Looked up from germline, CDR1 is LNHNV and CDR2 is YYDKDF (reference sequence). The CDR3 extends over 15 amino acids. V gave up 3 bases and J gave up 3 bases; unmatched junction bases: 5. Here the CDR3 reads CATSSDDRVNQPQHF. CDR3 DNA sequence: TGTGCCACCAGCAGCGACGACAGGGTCAATCAGCCCCAGCATTTT.

The rearrangement joins TRBV11-1 to TRBJ2-2; 7 bases are shared with TRBD2. J lost 4 bases, V lost 11 bases, and 7 bases had no gene match. The CDR3 consists of 13 residues. CDR1 and CDR2 (germline): SGHAT, FQDESV (reference sequence). CDR3 nucleotide sequence: TGTGCCTCCCGCGTAGCGGGCACCGGGGAGCTGTTTTTT. Translating it yields CASRVAGTGELFF.

This rearrangement joins TRBV6-1 to TRBJ1-2, with D perhaps TRBD1 (6 bases). Germline loops: CDR1 MNHNS, CDR2 SASEGT. V lost 2 bases and J 4 bases, leaving 11 bases between the germline ends. The CDR3 is made up of 14 amino acids. The CDR3 DNA reads as TGTGCCAGCAGTGAAACAGGGTCGAGCTATGGCTACACCTTC. Encoded protein: CASSETGSSYGYTF.

This chain uses TRBV7-3 with TRBJ1-4; D is uncertain. CDR3 length: 15 residues. V gave up 2 bases and J gave up 8 bases, with 15 bases separating them. Germline V gene lookup returns CDR1 SGHTA and CDR2 FQGTGA. CDR3: CASSLLGSAGEKLFF. The DNA for the CDR3 is TGTGCCAGCAGCTTACTCGGGTCGGCTGGCGAAAAACTGTTTTTT.

The CDR3 DNA is TGTGCCAGCAGCTTATTCCCGACAGGGGTTTACGAGCAGTACTTC. Protein product: CASSLFPTGVYEQYF. This chain uses TRBV7-3 with TRBJ2-7, with 8 bases aligning to TRBD1. The CDR3 spans 15 residues. The germline V gene encodes CDR1 SGHTA and CDR2 FQGTGA. V gave up 2 bases and J gave up 4 bases; unmatched junction bases: 7.

Here the CDR3 reads CASSLGTGVNEQFF. The DNA of the CDR3 is TGTGCCAGCAGCTTAGGGACAGGGGTCAATGAGCAGTTCTTC. This sequence joins TRBV7-2 and TRBJ2-1, with TRBD1 identical over 9 bases. CDR1 is SGHTA and CDR2 is FQGNSA in the germline V gene. The CDR3 consists of 14 residues. Unmatched junction bases numbered 1, after V lost 1 base and J lost 6 bases.

In this sample, this clone turned up once. The J gene is TRBJ2-7, the V gene TRBV6-5; tentatively, D is TRBD2 (6 bases). Deletions cut 5 bases from V and 2 bases from J, with 13 bases between. Germline assignment: CDR1 MNHEY and CDR2 SVGAGI. The CDR3 contains 14 residues. The CDR3 protein is CASSTFGGAYEQYF. CDR3 bases: TGTGCCAGCAGTACCTTTGGAGGGGCCTACGAGCAGTACTTC.

This chain uses TRBV5-3 with TRBJ1-4; D call uncertain. TRBV5-3 is an open reading frame whose function is uncertain. Deletions cut 4 bases from V and 0 bases from J, with 10 bases between. CDR3 length: 15 amino acids. Here the CDR3 DNA reads TGTGCCAGAAGCCCCTGGAGGGCAACTAATGAAAAACTGTTTTTT. Its translation is CARSPWRATNEKLFF.

The chain couples TRBV5-1 to TRBJ2-2, with D possibly being TRBD1 (6 bases). In germline, CDR1 is SGHRS, CDR2 YFSETQ. The CDR3 sequence is 19 residues long. V was clipped by 3 bases and J by 0 bases, with 21 bases between them. Here the CDR3 DNA reads TGCGCCAGCAGCTCGGACCCCCCAGGGGTCCTGTCGAACACCGGGGAGCTGTTTTTT. Encoded protein: CASSSDPPGVLSNTGELFF. Together with reference TRBV5-1 and TRBJ2-2, the CDR3 gives the full variable domain: KAGVTQTPRYLIKTRGQQVTLSCSPISGHRSVSWYQQTPGQGLQFLFEYFSETQRNKGNFPGRFSGRQFSNSRSEMNVSTLELGDSALYLCASSSDPPGVLSNTGELFFGEGSRLTVL.

The chain recombines TRBV27 with TRBJ2-7; TRBD1 aligns across 7 bases. The germline V gene has CDR1 MNHEY and CDR2 SMNVEV (reference sequence). The CDR3 spans 14 residues. V was pared by 5 bases and J by 2 bases, with 6 bases of the junction left unmatched. CDR3 amino acids: CASSPTGATYEQYF. CDR3 coding DNA: TGTGCCAGCAGTCCTACAGGGGCGACCTACGAGCAGTACTTC.

The chain combines TRBV7-9 with TRBJ1-2; maybe TRBD1 (5 bases). CDR1 is SEHNR, CDR2 FQNEAQ, per germline (reference sequence). The CDR3 loop spans 17 amino acids. Trimming shortened V by 5 bases and J by 0 bases, and 19 bases separated the two germline ends. CDR3 coding DNA: TGTGCCAGCAGCCTTTTGGACACCGCCTCTTCTAACTATGGCTACACCTTC. Translation: CASSLLDTASSNYGYTF.

This clone showed up just once. The V call is TRBV4-2, the J call TRBJ2-1; 9 bases are a match to TRBD2. The CDR3 length is 20 residues. In germline, CDR1 is LGHNA, CDR2 YNFKEQ. With 0 bases clipped from V and 0 bases from J, the junction kept 12 bases outside the gene matches. The CDR3 spells CASSQDQKGAGGTSYNEQFF. In DNA form, the CDR3 reads TGTGCCAGCAGCCAAGATCAGAAGGGAGCGGGAGGCACCTCCTACAATGAGCAGTTCTTC.

The chain employs TRBV28 and TRBJ2-2; TRBD2 matches 7 bases. The CDR3 spans 18 residues. Germline values: CDR1 MDHEN, CDR2 SYDVKM. J gave up 4 bases and V 3 bases, and 14 bases lay outside the gene matches. In DNA, the CDR3 is TGTGCCAGCAGTTTCCAGTGGGGGGACTACACTAGCACCGGGGAGCTGTTTTTT. It translates to CASSFQWGDYTSTGELFF.

This chain joins TRBV27 and TRBJ1-5; 8 bases are shared with TRBD1. Germline lookup yields CDR1 MNHEY and CDR2 SMNVEV (reference sequence). The CDR3 length is 15 residues. After removal of 5 bases from V and 7 bases from J, the junction contained 10 bases not matched to a gene. CDR3 sequence (DNA): TGTGCCAGCAGTCTCCTGGACAGGGCGGACCAGCCCCAGCATTTT. This gives the protein CASSLLDRADQPQHF.

The V gene is TRBV7-6, the J gene TRBJ2-2; weak D call: TRBD1 (6 bases). Trimming stripped 1 base from V and 2 bases from J, with 14 bases between. The germline V gene encodes CDR1 SGHVS and CDR2 FNYEAQ. The CDR3 totals 17 residues. The CDR3 is CASSLDVWGLNTGELFF. CDR3 sequence (DNA): TGTGCCAGCAGCTTAGATGTCTGGGGGCTCAACACCGGGGAGCTGTTTTTT.